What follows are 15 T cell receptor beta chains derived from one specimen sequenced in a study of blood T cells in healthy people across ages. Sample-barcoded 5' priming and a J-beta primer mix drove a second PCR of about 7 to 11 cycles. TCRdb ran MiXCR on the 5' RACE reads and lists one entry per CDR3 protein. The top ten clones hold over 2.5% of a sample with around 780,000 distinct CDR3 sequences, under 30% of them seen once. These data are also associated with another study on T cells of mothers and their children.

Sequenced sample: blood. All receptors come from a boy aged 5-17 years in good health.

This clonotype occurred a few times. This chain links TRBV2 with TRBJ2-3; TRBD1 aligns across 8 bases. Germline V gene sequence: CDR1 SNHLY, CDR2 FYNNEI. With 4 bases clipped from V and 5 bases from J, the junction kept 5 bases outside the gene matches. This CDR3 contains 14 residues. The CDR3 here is CASSGGRGQDTQYF. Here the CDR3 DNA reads TGTGCCAGCAGTGGCGGCAGGGGGCAAGATACGCAGTATTTT. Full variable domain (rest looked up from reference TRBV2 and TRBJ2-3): EPEVTQTPSHQVTQMGQEVILRCVPISNHLYFYWYRQILGQKVEFLVSFYNNEISEKSEIFDDQFSVERPDGSNFTLKIRSTKLEDSAMYFCASSGGRGQDTQYFGPGTRLTVL.

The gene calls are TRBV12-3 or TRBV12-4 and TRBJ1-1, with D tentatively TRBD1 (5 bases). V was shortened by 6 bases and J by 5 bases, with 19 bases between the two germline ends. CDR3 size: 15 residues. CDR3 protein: CASRQAWGIGTEAFF. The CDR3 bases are TGTGCCAGCAGACAGGCGTGGGGCATCGGGACTGAAGCTTTCTTT.

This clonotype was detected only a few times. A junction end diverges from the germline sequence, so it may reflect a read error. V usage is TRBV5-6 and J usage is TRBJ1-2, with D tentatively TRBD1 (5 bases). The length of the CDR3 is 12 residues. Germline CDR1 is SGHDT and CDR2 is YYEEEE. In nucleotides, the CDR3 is TGTGCCAACAGCTCGAACAGGAACGGCTACACCTTC. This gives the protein CANSSNRNGYTF.

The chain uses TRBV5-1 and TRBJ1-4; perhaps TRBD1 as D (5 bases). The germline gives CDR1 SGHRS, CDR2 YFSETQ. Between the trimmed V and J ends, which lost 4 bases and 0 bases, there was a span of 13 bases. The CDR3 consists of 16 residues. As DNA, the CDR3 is TGCGCCAGCAGCCCCAGACCGACAGCAACTAATGAAAAACTGTTTTTT. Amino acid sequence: CASSPRPTATNEKLFF.

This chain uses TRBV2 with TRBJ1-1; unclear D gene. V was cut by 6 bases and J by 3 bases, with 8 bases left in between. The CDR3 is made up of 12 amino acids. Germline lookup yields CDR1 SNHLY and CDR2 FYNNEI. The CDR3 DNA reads TGTGCCAGCAGCGGGCTTGACACTGAAGCTTTCTTT. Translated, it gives CASSGLDTEAFF.

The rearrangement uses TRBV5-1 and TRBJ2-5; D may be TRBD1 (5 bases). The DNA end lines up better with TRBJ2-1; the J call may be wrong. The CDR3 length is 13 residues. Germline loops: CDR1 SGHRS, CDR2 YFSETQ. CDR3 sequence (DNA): TGCGCCAGCAGCCTCACCGGTAGGGGTGAGCAGTTCTTC. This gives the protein CASSLTGRGEQFF.

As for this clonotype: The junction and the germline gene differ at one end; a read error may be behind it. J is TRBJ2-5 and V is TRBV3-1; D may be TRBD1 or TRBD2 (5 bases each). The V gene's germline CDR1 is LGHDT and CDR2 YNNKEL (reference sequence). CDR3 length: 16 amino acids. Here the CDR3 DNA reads TGTGCCATCAGCCAAGGGCGTTGGGGGATCGGAGAGACCCAGTACTTC. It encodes CAISQGRWGIGETQYF.

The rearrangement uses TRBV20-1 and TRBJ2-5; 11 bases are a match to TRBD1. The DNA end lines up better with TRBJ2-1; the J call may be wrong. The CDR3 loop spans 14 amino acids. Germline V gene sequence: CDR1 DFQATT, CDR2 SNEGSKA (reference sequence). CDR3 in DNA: TGCAGTGCTAGCATAGGGACAGGGGGCAATGAGCAGTTCTTC. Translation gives CSASIGTGGNEQFF.

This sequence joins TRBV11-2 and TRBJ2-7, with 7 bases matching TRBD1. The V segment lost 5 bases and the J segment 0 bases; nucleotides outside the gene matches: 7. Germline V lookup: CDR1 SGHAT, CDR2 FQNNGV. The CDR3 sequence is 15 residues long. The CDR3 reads CASSPRQGPSYEQYF. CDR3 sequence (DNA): TGTGCCAGCAGCCCCCGACAGGGCCCCTCCTACGAGCAGTACTTC.

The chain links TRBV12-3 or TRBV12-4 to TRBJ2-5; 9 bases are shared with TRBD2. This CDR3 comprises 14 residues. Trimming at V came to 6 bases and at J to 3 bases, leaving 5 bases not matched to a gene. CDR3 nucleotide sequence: TGTGCCAGCAGATCTAGCGGGGTGGAAGAGACCCAGTACTTC. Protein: CASRSSGVEETQYF.

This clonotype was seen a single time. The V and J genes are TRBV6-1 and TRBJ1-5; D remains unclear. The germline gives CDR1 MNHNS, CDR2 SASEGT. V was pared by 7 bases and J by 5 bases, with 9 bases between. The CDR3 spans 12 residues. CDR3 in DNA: TGTGCCAGCACTCAACCCTATCAGCCCCAGCATTTT. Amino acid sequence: CASTQPYQPQHF.

In nucleotides, the CDR3 is TGCAGTGCTAGAGCGACAGGCGAGACCCAGTACTTC. Translation gives CSARATGETQYF. This chain uses TRBV20-1 with TRBJ2-5, with D maybe TRBD1 (6 bases). CDR3 size: 12 residues. Germline loops: CDR1 DFQATT, CDR2 SNEGSKA (reference sequence). V was trimmed by 1 base and J by 5 bases, leaving 8 bases between them.

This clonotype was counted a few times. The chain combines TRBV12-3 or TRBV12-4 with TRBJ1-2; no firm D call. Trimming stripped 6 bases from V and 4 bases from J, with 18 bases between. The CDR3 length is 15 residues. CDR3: CASSPGPGFTYGYTF. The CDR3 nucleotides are TGTGCCAGCAGCCCCGGCCCCGGCTTCACCTATGGCTACACCTTC.

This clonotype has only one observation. The CDR3 sequence is CASSLDGGGGYEQYF. In DNA form, the CDR3 reads TGTGCCAGCAGTTTGGACGGGGGAGGAGGATACGAGCAGTACTTC. The rearrangement uses TRBV12-3 or TRBV12-4 and TRBJ2-5; possible D gene TRBD2, 6 bases. The end of the DNA is better explained by TRBJ2-7, so the J call may be wrong. The CDR3 is 15 amino acids.

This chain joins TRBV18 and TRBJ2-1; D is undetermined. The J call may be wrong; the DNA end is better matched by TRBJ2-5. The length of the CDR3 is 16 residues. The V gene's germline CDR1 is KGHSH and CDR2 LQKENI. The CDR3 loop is CASSPPNAPIQETQYF. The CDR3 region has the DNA TGTGCCAGCTCACCGCCAAATGCCCCGATTCAAGAGACCCAGTACTTC.